This T cell receptor beta chain appears in the sequencing data of a study of shared clonotypes between healthy human individuals. The V gene's germline CDR1 is GTSNPN and CDR2 SVGIG (reference sequence). The CDR3 loop spans 15 amino acids. V was trimmed by 4 bases and J by 0 bases, leaving 10 bases between them. Original analysis: In the immunoSEQ data, sequences were junction-only and lacked quality scores, so filtering differed. The data were produced by immunoSEQ multiplex PCR, yet TCRdb's version contains in-frame clones alone and is incomplete. That table supplies the V and J calls and clone size; D and trimming were determined from the DNA. The data show some 2,000,000 clones, roughly 94% seen once.

Material: naive CD4+ T cells sorted from blood. The subset is: CD45RA+ positively selected. This TCR came from a man between 18 and 29 years old in good health. The chain links TRBV30 to TRBJ1-6; no clear D gene. The CDR3 bases are TGTGCCTGGATGGATAGGAGCTCCTATAATTCACCCCTCCACTTT. Residues: CAWMDRSSYNSPLHF. Full variable domain (outside the CDR3, taken from reference TRBV30 and TRBJ1-6): SQTIHQWPATLVQPVGSPLSLECTVEGTSNPNLYWYRQAAGRGLQLLFYSVGIGQISSEVPQNLSASRPQDRQFILSSKKLLLSDSGFYLCAWMDRSSYNSPLHFGNGTRLTVT.